Each of the 5 T cell receptor beta chains below was sequenced from the same sample in a study of cytomegalovirus exposure and HLA in healthy donors. The PCR used 60 Vbeta and 13 Jbeta primers. Profiling relied on immunoSEQ multiplex PCR, and the TCRdb table lists in-frame clones only, not all of them. Here the sample spans about 120,000 clones, 77% being singletons. Material: PBMCs. These receptors came from a man between 18 and 35 years old in good health and CMV-seropositive.

This CDR3 is CAISEGGDEQYF. Here the CDR3 DNA reads TGTGCCATCAGTGAGGGGGGGGACGAGCAGTACTTC. The chain combines TRBV10-3 with TRBJ2-7; the match to TRBD2 covers 7 bases. The V gene end was trimmed by 2 bases and the J gene end by 5 bases; junction bases not matched to a gene: 0. The CDR3 sequence is 12 residues long. Germline CDR1 is ENHRY and CDR2 is SYGVKD.

The chain employs TRBV7-9 and TRBJ1-1, with no clear D. Trimming cost V 5 bases and J 9 bases, with 13 bases left between them. There are 12 residues in the CDR3. Germline assignment: CDR1 SEHNR and CDR2 FQNEAQ (reference sequence). The CDR3 loop is CASSVDSGKAFF. Here the CDR3 DNA reads TGTGCCAGCAGCGTAGACTCGGGAAAAGCTTTCTTT. Drawing the rest from reference TRBV7-9 and TRBJ1-1, the complete variable domain is DTGVSQNPRHKITKRGQNVTFRCDPISEHNRLYWYRQTLGQGPEFLTYFQNEAQLEKSRLLSDRFSAERPKGSFSTLEIQRTEQGDSAMYLCASSVDSGKAFFGQGTRLTVV.

The chain recombines TRBV5-1 with TRBJ2-1; D may be TRBD2 (6 bases). This CDR3 has 16 residues. V was shortened by 1 base and J by 2 bases, with 13 bases between the two germline ends. The germline CDR1 and CDR2 sequences are SGHRS and YFSETQ. In nucleotides, the CDR3 is TGCGCCAGCAGCTTGTCTTTGGAGGGAACCTACAATGAGCAGTTCTTC. Translating gives CASSLSLEGTYNEQFF.

The CDR3 region has the DNA TGCAGCGTTGGGTGGGGGGACACTGAAGCTTTCTTT. Translation: CSVGWGDTEAFF. This chain uses TRBV29-1 with TRBJ1-1, with D possibly TRBD1 on 5 matching bases. The CDR3 runs 12 residues. The germline gives CDR1 SQVTM, CDR2 ANQGSEA. V dropped 4 bases and J dropped 3 bases, with 9 bases sitting between them.

V is TRBV5-5 and J is TRBJ1-5, with 7 bases matching TRBD1. Germline CDR1 SGHKS, CDR2 YYEKEE (reference sequence). CDR3 length: 14 amino acids. V dropped 4 bases and J dropped 6; count of bases not matched to a gene: 7. For the CDR3, the DNA is TGTGCCAGCAGCCCGACAGGGTCGGGTCAGCCCCAGCATTTT. As protein: CASSPTGSGQPQHF.